This note documents a single T cell receptor (beta chain) sequence. This record comes from a study of blood T cell repertoires in COVID-19. Profiled with immunoSEQ multiplex PCR; TCRdb holds only in-frame clones, not every one. The table lists about 260,000 clones, around four fifths of them singletons. This CDR3 has 16 residues. Germline V lookup: CDR1 SEHNR, CDR2 FQNEAQ (reference sequence). V dropped 8 bases and J dropped 0; count of bases not matched to a gene: 10. The clonotype originates from a man aged 60-69 years who had recovered from COVID-19. The V gene is TRBV7-9, the J gene TRBJ2-3; 8 nucleotides line up with TRBD2. Source material: peripheral blood. As DNA, the CDR3 is TGTGCCAGCCGCGGGCGGGGGGCTCCTAGCACAGATACGCAGTATTTT. The encoded protein is CASRGRGAPSTDTQYF.